The rows below give T cell receptor beta chains drawn from one sample of a study of T-cell memory formation after mild COVID-19. Each CDR3 protein is one row after TCRdb ran MiXCR on the 5' RACE reads. Of tens of thousands of distinct CDR3 sequences in the sample, 7.3% were seen once. Sequences were obtained from PBMCs or a T cell subset sorted from them (not recorded which). These receptors were collected from a man younger than 35 who had mild COVID-19 (a few samples of this study predate the infection). Cell type and time point are not known. The conserved cysteine and the conserved F or W are not part of the CDR3 here. Fields, in order: V gene, J gene, CDR3 protein.

v_gene: TRBV5-1; j_gene: TRBJ1-1; CDR3aa: ASSATGVGDTEAF
v_gene: TRBV27; j_gene: TRBJ1-1; CDR3aa: ASSFSAFQEYTEAF
v_gene: TRBV5-1; j_gene: TRBJ2-1; CDR3aa: ASSLTSGRYNEQF
v_gene: TRBV11-3; j_gene: TRBJ2-1; CDR3aa: ASSFGWGNDEQF
v_gene: TRBV7-3; j_gene: TRBJ1-1; CDR3aa: ASSSRAGGTEAF
v_gene: TRBV5-1; j_gene: TRBJ2-2; CDR3aa: ASRTDSGGLF
v_gene: TRBV7-2; j_gene: TRBJ2-7; CDR3aa: ASRQGLGHEQY
v_gene: TRBV10-3; j_gene: TRBJ2-3; CDR3aa: ASYSGEGDTQY
v_gene: TRBV5-1; j_gene: TRBJ2-5; CDR3aa: ASFRGTSRETQY
v_gene: TRBV6-2/TRBV6-3; j_gene: TRBJ1-6; CDR3aa: ASSRNSPLH
v_gene: TRBV5-4; j_gene: TRBJ1-6; CDR3aa: ASSRTGESAPLH
v_gene: TRBV5-1; j_gene: TRBJ2-3; CDR3aa: ASSRIGTSTDTQY
v_gene: TRBV3-1; j_gene: TRBJ1-2; CDR3aa: ASSQSTGKSYGYT
v_gene: TRBV4-3; j_gene: TRBJ2-7; CDR3aa: ASSLGTGVTYEQY
v_gene: TRBV4-3; j_gene: TRBJ2-2; CDR3aa: ASSLGYPNTGELF
v_gene: TRBV10-3; j_gene: TRBJ1-6; CDR3aa: AISDDSQKSPLH
v_gene: TRBV7-8; j_gene: TRBJ1-4; CDR3aa: ASSGQGAGNEKLF
v_gene: TRBV7-2; j_gene: TRBJ1-2; CDR3aa: ASSFRTDRSYGYT
v_gene: TRBV24-1; j_gene: TRBJ2-1; CDR3aa: ATSDSSRGGDEQF
v_gene: TRBV7-6; j_gene: TRBJ2-1; CDR3aa: ASSLIWGGDEQF
v_gene: TRBV10-3; j_gene: TRBJ2-5; CDR3aa: AISDSRRGQETQY
v_gene: TRBV20-1; j_gene: TRBJ2-7; CDR3aa: SASNPNGYEQY
v_gene: TRBV6-5; j_gene: TRBJ2-3; CDR3aa: ASGNSGARADTQY
v_gene: TRBV7-9; j_gene: TRBJ1-5; CDR3aa: ASSFDRVVRPQH
v_gene: TRBV7-9; j_gene: TRBJ2-5; CDR3aa: ASSLMGEETQY
v_gene: TRBV20-1; j_gene: TRBJ2-7; CDR3aa: SASLASGNEQY
v_gene: TRBV18; j_gene: TRBJ2-5; CDR3aa: ASSPGLPETQY
v_gene: TRBV12-3/TRBV12-4; j_gene: TRBJ1-1; CDR3aa: ASRVSGSNTEAF
v_gene: TRBV7-9; j_gene: TRBJ2-7; CDR3aa: ASSLYPGNYEQY
v_gene: TRBV5-6; j_gene: TRBJ2-5; CDR3aa: ASSFWAAQETQY
v_gene: TRBV12-3/TRBV12-4; j_gene: TRBJ1-5; CDR3aa: ASSQTTDQPQH
v_gene: TRBV12-3/TRBV12-4; j_gene: TRBJ2-1; CDR3aa: ASSSRGAVGANEQF
v_gene: TRBV14; j_gene: TRBJ2-1; CDR3aa: ASSQPHNEQF
v_gene: TRBV3-1; j_gene: TRBJ1-6; CDR3aa: ASSSALGSPLH
v_gene: TRBV4-2; j_gene: TRBJ2-2; CDR3aa: ASSQEYSSPGELF
v_gene: TRBV7-3; j_gene: TRBJ2-3; CDR3aa: DSSSTSLGGADTQY
v_gene: TRBV4-2; j_gene: TRBJ2-3; CDR3aa: ASSQEVLAGVTDTQY
v_gene: TRBV10-3; j_gene: TRBJ2-5; CDR3aa: AIRWEGKETQY
v_gene: TRBV5-1; j_gene: TRBJ1-5; CDR3aa: ASSLNSLKGEPQH
v_gene: TRBV12-3/TRBV12-4; j_gene: TRBJ2-2; CDR3aa: ASTRGPLGELF
v_gene: TRBV5-1; j_gene: TRBJ1-6; CDR3aa: ASSSRPVSYNSPLH
v_gene: TRBV11-2; j_gene: TRBJ2-5; CDR3aa: ASSRDSQETQY
v_gene: TRBV7-2; j_gene: TRBJ2-5; CDR3aa: ASSLSAGGETQY
v_gene: TRBV12-3/TRBV12-4; j_gene: TRBJ2-5; CDR3aa: ASSFSGRETQY
v_gene: TRBV5-1; j_gene: TRBJ2-5; CDR3aa: ASSPGGQETQY
v_gene: TRBV7-9; j_gene: TRBJ1-2; CDR3aa: ATAQGARNGYT